The clone carrying this T cell receptor beta chain was counted a few times. The data derive from a study of T-cell memory formation after mild COVID-19. The germline V gene has CDR1 LNHNV and CDR2 YYDKDF (reference sequence). After removal of 5 bases from V and 3 bases from J, the junction contained 9 bases not matched to a gene. The CDR3 is 15 residues long. TCRdb called the 5' RACE reads again in MiXCR, with one record for every CDR3 protein. The data show about 350,000 distinct CDR3 sequences, less than 25% seen once. This chain joins TRBV15 and TRBJ1-1, with TRBD1 identical over 7 bases. The origin of this receptor is a man younger than 35 who had mild COVID-19 (a few samples of this study predate the infection). Cell type and time point are not known. The sequencing input was PBMCs or a T cell subset sorted from them (not recorded which). CDR3 coding DNA: TGTGCCACCAGCGCAGGGGGGCGCAGGGACACTGAAGCTTTCTTT. It specifies CATSAGGRRDTEAFF.